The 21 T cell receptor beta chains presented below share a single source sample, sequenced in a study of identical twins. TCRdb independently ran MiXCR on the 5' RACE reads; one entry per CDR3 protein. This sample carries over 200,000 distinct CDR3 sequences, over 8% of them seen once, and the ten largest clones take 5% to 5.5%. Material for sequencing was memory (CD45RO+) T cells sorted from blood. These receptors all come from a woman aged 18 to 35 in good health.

CDR3 sequence reads: CASSPLTGPYEQYF. The CDR3 DNA reads TGTGCCAGCAGTCCCCTGACAGGGCCCTACGAGCAGTACTTC. This chain connects TRBV6-1 to TRBJ2-7; TRBD1 matches 7 bases. The V and J ends lost 5 bases and 2 bases, in that order; junction bases with no gene match: 6. CDR3 length equals 14 residues. The germline V gene has CDR1 MNHNS and CDR2 SASEGT.

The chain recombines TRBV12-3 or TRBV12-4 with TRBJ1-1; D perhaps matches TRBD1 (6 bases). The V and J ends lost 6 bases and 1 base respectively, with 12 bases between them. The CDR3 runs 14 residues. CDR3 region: CASSRSTGNTEAFF. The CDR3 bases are TGTGCCAGCAGCCGATCGACAGGGAACACTGAAGCTTTCTTT.

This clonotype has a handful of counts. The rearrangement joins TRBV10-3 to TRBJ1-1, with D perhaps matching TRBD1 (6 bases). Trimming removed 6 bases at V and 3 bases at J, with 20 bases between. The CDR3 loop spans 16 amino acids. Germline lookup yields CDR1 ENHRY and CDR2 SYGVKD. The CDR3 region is CAIRPRTGMGDTEAFF. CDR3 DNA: TGTGCCATCAGGCCGCGAACAGGGATGGGCGACACTGAAGCTTTCTTT.

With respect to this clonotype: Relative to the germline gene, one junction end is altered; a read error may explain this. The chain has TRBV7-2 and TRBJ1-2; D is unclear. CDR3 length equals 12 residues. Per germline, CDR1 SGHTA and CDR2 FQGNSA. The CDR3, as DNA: TGTGCCAGCAGCTTAGGCGGTCAGCGGCCCTTCTTC. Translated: CASSLGGQRPFF.

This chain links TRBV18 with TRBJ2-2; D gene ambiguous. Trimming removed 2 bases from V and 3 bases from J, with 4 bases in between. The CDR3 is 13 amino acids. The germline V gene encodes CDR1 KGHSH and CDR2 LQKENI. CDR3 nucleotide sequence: TGTGCCAGCTCACCAGGACACACCGGGGAGCTGTTTTTT. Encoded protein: CASSPGHTGELFF.

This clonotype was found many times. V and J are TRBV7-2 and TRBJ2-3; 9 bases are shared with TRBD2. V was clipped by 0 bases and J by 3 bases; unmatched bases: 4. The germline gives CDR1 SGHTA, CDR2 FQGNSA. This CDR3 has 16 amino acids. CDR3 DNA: TGTGCCAGCAGCTTAGCAGGGACTAGCAGTACAGATACGCAGTATTTT. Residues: CASSLAGTSSTDTQYF.

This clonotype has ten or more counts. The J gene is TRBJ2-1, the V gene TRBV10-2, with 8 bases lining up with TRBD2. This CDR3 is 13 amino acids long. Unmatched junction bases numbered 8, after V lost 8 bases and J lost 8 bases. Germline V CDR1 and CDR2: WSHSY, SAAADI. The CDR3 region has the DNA TGCGCCAGCTTCCGGGGGGGGTACGATGAGCAGTTCTTC. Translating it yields CASFRGGYDEQFF.

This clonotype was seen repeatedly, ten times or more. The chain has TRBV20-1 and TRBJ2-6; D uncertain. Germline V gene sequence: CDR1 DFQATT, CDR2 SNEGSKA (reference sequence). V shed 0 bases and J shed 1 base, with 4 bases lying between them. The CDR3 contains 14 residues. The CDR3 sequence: CSARDRSGANVLTF. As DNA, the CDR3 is TGCAGTGCTAGAGATCGGTCTGGGGCCAACGTCCTGACTTTC.

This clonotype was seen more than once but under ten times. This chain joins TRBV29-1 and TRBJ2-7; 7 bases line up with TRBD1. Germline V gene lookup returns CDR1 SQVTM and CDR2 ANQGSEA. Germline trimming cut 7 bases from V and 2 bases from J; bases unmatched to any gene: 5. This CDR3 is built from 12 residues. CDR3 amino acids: CSAAGGPYEQYF. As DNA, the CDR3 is TGCAGCGCTGCAGGGGGTCCCTACGAGCAGTACTTC.

The CDR3 protein is CASTGHVNTEAFF. In DNA, the CDR3 is TGTGCCAGCACGGGACATGTGAACACTGAAGCTTTCTTT. The genes are TRBV6-6 and TRBJ1-1; weak D call: TRBD1 (6 bases). V was shortened by 7 bases and J by 0 bases, with 9 bases between the two germline ends. The CDR3 totals 13 residues. Germline CDR1 reads MNHNY; CDR2 reads SVGAGI (reference sequence).

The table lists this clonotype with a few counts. CDR3 amino acids: CAPPEGLPFRDEQFF. The CDR3 DNA sequence: TGTGCCCCGCCGGAGGGACTCCCCTTTAGGGATGAGCAGTTCTTC. This chain uses TRBV24-1 with TRBJ2-1; D is perhaps TRBD2 (6 bases). The V gene's germline CDR1 is KGHDR and CDR2 SFDVKD. The CDR3 length is 15 residues. Trimming removed 12 bases at V and 8 bases at J, with 25 bases between.

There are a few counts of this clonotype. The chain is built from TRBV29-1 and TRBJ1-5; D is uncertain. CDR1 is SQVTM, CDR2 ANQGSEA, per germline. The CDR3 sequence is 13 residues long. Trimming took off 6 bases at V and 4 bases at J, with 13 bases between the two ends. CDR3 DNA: TGCAGCGTCGGAACGACACCTAATCAGCCCCAGCATTTT. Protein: CSVGTTPNQPQHF. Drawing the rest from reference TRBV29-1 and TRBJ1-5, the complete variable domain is SAVISQKPSRDICQRGTSLTIQCQVDSQVTMMFWYRQQPGQSLTLIATANQGSEATYESGFVIDKFPISRPNLTFSTLTVSNMSPEDSSIYLCSVGTTPNQPQHFGDGTRLSIL.

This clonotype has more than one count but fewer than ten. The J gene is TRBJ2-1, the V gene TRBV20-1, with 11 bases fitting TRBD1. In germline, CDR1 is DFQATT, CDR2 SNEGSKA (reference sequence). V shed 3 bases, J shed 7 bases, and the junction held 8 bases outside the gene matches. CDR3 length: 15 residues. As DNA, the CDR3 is TGCAGTGCTAGTCCTGTGGGACAGGGGGAAAATGAGCAGTTCTTC. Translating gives CSASPVGQGENEQFF.

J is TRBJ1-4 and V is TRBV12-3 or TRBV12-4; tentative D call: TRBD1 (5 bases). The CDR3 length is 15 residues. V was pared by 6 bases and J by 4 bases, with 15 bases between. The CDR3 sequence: CASSPSDSDNEKLFF. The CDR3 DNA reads TGTGCCAGCAGCCCTTCCGACAGTGATAATGAAAAACTGTTTTTT.

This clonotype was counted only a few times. The CDR3 DNA is TGTGCCAGCAGCCAAGAGTCGCAAACCTACGAGCAGTACTTC. Translating gives CASSQESQTYEQYF. V is TRBV3-1 and J is TRBJ2-7; D call uncertain. Germline loops: CDR1 LGHDT, CDR2 YNNKEL (reference sequence). V lost 0 bases, J lost 2 bases, and 8 bases lay in between. The CDR3 covers 14 residues.

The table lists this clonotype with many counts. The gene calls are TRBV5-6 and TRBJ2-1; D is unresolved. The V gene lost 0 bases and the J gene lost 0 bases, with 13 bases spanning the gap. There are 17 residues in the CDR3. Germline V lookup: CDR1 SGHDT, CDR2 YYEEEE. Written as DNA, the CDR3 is TGTGCCAGCAGCTTGGACTACCACCACAGCTCCTACAATGAGCAGTTCTTC. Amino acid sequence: CASSLDYHHSSYNEQFF.

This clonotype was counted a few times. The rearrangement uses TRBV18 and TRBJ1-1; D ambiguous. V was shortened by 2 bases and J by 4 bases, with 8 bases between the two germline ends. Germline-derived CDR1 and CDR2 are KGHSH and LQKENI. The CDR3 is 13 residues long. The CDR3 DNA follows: TGTGCCAGCTCACCAGGAGGGCTCACTGAAGCTTTCTTT. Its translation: CASSPGGLTEAFF.

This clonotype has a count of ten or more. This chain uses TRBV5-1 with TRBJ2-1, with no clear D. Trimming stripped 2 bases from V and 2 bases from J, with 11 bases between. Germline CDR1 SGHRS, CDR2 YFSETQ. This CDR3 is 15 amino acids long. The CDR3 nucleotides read TGCGCCAGCAGCTTAGGGCCCAGAACCTACAATGAGCAGTTCTTC. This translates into CASSLGPRTYNEQFF.

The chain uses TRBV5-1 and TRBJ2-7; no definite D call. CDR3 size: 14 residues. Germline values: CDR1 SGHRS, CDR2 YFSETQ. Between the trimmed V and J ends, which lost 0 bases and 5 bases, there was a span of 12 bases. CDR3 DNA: TGCGCCAGCAGCTTGGAGAGTAAAGTCGACGAGCAGTACTTC. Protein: CASSLESKVDEQYF.

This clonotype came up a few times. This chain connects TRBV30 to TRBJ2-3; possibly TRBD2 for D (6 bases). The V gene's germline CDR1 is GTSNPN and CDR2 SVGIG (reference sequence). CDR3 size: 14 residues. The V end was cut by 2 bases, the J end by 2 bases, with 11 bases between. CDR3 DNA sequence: TGTGCCTGGAGTCCCGGGGGATTCACAGATACGCAGTATTTT. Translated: CAWSPGGFTDTQYF. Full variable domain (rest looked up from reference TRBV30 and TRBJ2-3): SQTIHQWPATLVQPVGSPLSLECTVEGTSNPNLYWYRQAAGRGLQLLFYSVGIGQISSEVPQNLSASRPQDRQFILSSKKLLLSDSGFYLCAWSPGGFTDTQYFGPGTRLTVL.

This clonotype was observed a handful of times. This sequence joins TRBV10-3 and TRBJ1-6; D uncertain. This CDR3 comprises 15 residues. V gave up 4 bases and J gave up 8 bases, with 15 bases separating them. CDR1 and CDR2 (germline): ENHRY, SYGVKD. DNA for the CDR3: TGTGCCATCAGTGGTGGCGCGTCGAGGGATTCACCCCTCCACTTT. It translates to CAISGGASRDSPLHF.